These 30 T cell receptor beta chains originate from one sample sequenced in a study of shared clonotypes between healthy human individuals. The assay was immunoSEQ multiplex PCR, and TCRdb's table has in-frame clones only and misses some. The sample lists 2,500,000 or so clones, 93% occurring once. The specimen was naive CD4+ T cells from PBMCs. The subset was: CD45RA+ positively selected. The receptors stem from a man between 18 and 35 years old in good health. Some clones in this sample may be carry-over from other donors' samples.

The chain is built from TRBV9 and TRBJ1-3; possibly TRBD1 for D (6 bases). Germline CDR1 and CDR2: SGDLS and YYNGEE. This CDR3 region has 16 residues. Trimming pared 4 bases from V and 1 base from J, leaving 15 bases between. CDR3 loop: CASSTQSGVSGNTIYF. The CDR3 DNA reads TGTGCCAGCAGCACCCAGTCAGGGGTATCTGGAAACACCATATATTTT.

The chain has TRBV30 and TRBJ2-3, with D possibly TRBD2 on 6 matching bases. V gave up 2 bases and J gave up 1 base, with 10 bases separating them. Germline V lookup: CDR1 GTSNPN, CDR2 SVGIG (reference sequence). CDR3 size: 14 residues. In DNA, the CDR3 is TGTGCCTGGAGTCTATCGGGGGGCACAGATACGCAGTATTTT. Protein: CAWSLSGGTDTQYF.

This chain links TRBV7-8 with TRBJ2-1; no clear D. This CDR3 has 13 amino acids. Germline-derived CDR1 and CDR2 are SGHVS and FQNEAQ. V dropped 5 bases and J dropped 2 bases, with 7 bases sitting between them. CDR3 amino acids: CASSVDTYNEQFF. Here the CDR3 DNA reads TGTGCCAGCAGCGTCGACACCTACAATGAGCAGTTCTTC.

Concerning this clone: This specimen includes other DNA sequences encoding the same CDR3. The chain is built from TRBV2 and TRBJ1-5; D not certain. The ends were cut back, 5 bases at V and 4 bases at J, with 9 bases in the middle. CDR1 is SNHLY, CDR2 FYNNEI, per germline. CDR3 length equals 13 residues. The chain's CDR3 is CASSQGPNQPQHF. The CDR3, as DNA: TGTGCCAGCAGTCAAGGACCTAATCAGCCCCAGCATTTT. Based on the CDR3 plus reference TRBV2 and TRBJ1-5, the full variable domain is EPEVTQTPSHQVTQMGQEVILRCVPISNHLYFYWYRQILGQKVEFLVSFYNNEISEKSEIFDDQFSVERPDGSNFTLKIRSTKLEDSAMYFCASSQGPNQPQHFGDGTRLSIL.

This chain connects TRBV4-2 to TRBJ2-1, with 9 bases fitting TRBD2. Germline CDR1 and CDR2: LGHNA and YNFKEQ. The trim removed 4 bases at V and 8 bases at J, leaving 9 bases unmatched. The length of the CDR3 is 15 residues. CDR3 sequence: CASSPKGLASDEQFF. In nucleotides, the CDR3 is TGTGCCAGCAGCCCAAAGGGACTAGCTTCCGATGAGCAGTTCTTC.

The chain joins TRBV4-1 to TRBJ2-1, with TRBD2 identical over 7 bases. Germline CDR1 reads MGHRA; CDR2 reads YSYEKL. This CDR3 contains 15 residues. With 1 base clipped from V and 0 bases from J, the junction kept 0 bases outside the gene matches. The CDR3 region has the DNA TGCGCCAGCAGCCAAGCGGGGGGCTCCTACAATGAGCAGTTCTTC. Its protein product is CASSQAGGSYNEQFF.

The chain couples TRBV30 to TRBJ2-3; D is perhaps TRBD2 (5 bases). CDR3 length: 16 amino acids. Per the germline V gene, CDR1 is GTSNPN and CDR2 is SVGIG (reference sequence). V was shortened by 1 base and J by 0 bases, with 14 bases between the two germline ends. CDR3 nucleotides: TGTGCCTGGAGTGACCCCCGACGGGGTAGCACAGATACGCAGTATTTT. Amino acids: CAWSDPRRGSTDTQYF.

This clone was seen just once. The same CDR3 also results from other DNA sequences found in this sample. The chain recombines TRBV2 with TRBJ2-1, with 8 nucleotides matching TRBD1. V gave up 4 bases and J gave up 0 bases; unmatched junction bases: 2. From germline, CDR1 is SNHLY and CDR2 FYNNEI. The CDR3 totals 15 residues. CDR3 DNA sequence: TGTGCCAGCAGTGGTGGACAGGGCTCCTACAATGAGCAGTTCTTC. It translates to CASSGGQGSYNEQFF.

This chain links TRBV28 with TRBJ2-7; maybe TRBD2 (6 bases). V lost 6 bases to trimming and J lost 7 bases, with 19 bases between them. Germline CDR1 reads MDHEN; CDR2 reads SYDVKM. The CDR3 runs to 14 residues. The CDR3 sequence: CASSRAGSLYEQYF. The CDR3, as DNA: TGTGCCAGCAGCCGGGCGGGAAGCCTCTATGAGCAGTACTTC.

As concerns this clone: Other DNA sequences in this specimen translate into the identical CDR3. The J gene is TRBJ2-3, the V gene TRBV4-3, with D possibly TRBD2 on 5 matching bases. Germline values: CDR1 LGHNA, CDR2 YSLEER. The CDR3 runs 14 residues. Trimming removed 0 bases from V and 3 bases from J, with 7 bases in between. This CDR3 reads CASSQDTRTDTQYF. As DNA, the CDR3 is TGCGCCAGCAGCCAAGATACTAGGACAGATACGCAGTATTTT.

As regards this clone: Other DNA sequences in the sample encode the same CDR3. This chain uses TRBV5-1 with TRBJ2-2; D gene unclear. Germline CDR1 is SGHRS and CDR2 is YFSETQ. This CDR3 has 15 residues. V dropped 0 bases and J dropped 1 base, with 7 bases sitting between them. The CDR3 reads CASSLAVGNTGELFF. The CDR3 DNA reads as TGCGCCAGCAGCTTGGCCGTAGGGAACACCGGGGAGCTGTTTTTT.

As DNA, the CDR3 is TGTGCCAGCAGTTACCCCGGACTGCAAAGGGAGCAGTTCTTC. Its protein product is CASSYPGLQREQFF. The chain combines TRBV6-6 with TRBJ2-1; TRBD2 might be the D (5 bases). The CDR3 is 14 amino acids. Germline values: CDR1 MNHNY, CDR2 SVGAGI (reference sequence). V shed 2 bases and J shed 10 bases, with 15 bases lying between them.

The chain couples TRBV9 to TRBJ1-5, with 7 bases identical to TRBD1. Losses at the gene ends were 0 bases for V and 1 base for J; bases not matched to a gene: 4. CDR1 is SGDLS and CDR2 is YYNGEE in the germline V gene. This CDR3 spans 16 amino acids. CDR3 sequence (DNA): TGTGCCAGCAGCGTAGGCCCAGGGGGGAGCAATCAGCCCCAGCATTTT. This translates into CASSVGPGGSNQPQHF.

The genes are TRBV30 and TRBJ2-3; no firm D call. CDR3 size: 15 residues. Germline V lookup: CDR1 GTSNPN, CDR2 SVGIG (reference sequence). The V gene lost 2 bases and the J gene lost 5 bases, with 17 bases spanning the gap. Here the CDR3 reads CAWSMVRRTVDTQYF. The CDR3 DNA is TGTGCCTGGAGTATGGTCAGGCGCACTGTAGATACGCAGTATTTT.

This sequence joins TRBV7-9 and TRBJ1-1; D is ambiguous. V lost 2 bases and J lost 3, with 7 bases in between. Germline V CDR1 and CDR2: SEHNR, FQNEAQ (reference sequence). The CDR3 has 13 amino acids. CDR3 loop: CASSLYVDTEAFF. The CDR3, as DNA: TGTGCCAGCAGCTTATACGTTGACACTGAAGCTTTCTTT. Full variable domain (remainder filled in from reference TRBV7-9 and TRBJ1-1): DTGVSQNPRHKITKRGQNVTFRCDPISEHNRLYWYRQTLGQGPEFLTYFQNEAQLEKSRLLSDRFSAERPKGSFSTLEIQRTEQGDSAMYLCASSLYVDTEAFFGQGTRLTVV.

CDR3 sequence (DNA): TGTGCCAGCTCACCACCCGGGGCGTTAGGAGAAAAACTGTTTTTT. It yields the protein CASSPPGALGEKLFF. The chain recombines TRBV18 with TRBJ1-4, with a tentative D call TRBD1 (5 bases). V was trimmed by 0 bases and J by 8 bases, leaving 13 bases between them. This CDR3 is 15 amino acids long. The germline gives CDR1 KGHSH, CDR2 LQKENI. Full variable domain (outside the CDR3, taken from reference TRBV18 and TRBJ1-4): NAGVMQNPRHLVRRRGQEARLRCSPMKGHSHVYWYRQLPEEGLKFMVYLQKENIIDESGMPKERFSAEFPKEGPSILRIQQVVRGDSAAYFCASSPPGALGEKLFFGSGTQLSVL.

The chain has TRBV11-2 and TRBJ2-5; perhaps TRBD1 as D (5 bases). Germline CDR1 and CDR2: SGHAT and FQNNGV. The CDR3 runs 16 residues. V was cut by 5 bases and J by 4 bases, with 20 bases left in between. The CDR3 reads CASSHNPSQGRETQYF. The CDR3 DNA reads TGTGCCAGCAGCCATAACCCGAGCCAGGGAAGAGAGACCCAGTACTTC.

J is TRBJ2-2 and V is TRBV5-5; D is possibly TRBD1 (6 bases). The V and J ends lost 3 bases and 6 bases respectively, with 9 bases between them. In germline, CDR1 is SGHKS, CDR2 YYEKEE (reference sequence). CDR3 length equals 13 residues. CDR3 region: CASSYRVAGELFF. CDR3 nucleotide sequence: TGTGCCAGCAGCTACAGGGTCGCCGGGGAGCTGTTTTTT.

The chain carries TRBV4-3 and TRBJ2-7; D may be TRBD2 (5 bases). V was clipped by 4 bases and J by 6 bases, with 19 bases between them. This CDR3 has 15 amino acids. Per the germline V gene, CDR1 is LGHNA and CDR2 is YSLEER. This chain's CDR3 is CASSPEALTEGEQYF. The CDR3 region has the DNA TGCGCCAGCAGCCCGGAAGCCTTAACCGAGGGCGAGCAGTACTTC.

In nucleotides, the CDR3 is TGTGCCAGCAGTTTATCGGGACAGTCCCCCTACGAGCAGTACTTC. Amino acid sequence: CASSLSGQSPYEQYF. The chain is built from TRBV28 and TRBJ2-7, with TRBD1 identical over 7 bases. Germline values: CDR1 MDHEN, CDR2 SYDVKM. The CDR3 totals 15 residues. J lost 2 bases, V lost 1 base, and 5 bases had no gene match.

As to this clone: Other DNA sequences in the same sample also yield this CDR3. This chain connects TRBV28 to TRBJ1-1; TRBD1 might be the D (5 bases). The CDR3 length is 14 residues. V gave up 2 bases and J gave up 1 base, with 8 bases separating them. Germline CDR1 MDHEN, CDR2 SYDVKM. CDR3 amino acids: CASSLRGPNTEAFF. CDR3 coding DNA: TGTGCCAGCAGTTTACGGGGACCGAACACTGAAGCTTTCTTT.

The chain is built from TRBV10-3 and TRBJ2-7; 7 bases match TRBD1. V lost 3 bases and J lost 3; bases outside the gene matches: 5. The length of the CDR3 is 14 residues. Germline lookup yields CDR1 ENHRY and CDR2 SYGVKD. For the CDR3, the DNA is TGTGCCATCAGTGAAGACAGGGCCGGCTACGAGCAGTACTTC. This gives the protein CAISEDRAGYEQYF.

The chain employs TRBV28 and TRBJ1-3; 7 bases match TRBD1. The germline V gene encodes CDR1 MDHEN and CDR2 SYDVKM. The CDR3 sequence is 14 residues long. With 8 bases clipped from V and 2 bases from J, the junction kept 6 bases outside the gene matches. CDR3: CASRSTGPGNTIYF. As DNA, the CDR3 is TGTGCCAGCCGATCGACAGGGCCTGGAAACACCATATATTTT.

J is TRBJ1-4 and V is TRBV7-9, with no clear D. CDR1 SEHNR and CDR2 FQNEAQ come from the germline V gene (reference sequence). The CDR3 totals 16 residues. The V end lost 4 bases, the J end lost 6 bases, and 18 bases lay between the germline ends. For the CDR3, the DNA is TGTGCCAGCAGCTATTCCCCCTTCGGGCAGTATGAAAAACTGTTTTTT. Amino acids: CASSYSPFGQYEKLFF.

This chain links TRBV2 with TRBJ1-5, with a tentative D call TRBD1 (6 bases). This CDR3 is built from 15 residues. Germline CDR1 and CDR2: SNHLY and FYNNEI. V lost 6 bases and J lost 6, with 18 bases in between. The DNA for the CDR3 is TGTGCCAGCAGCCCGATCACAGGGCTCGGTCAGCCCCAGCATTTT. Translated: CASSPITGLGQPQHF.

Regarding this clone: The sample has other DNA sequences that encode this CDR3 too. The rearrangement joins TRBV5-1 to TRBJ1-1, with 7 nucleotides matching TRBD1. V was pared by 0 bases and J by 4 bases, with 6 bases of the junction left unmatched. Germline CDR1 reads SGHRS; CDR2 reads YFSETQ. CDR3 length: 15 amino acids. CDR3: CASSLGGGIATEAFF. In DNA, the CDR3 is TGCGCCAGCAGCTTGGGAGGGGGCATTGCCACTGAAGCTTTCTTT.

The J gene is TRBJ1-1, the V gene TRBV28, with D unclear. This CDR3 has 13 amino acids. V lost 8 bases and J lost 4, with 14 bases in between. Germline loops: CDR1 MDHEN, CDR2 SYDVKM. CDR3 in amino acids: CASGLGSGTEAFF. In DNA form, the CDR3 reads TGTGCCAGCGGGCTTGGTTCCGGCACTGAAGCTTTCTTT. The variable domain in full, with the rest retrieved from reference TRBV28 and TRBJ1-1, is DVKVTQSSRYLVKRTGEKVFLECVQDMDHENMFWYRQDPGLGLRLIYFSYDVKMKEKGDIPEGYSVSREKKERFSLILESASTNQTSMYLCASGLGSGTEAFFGQGTRLTVV.

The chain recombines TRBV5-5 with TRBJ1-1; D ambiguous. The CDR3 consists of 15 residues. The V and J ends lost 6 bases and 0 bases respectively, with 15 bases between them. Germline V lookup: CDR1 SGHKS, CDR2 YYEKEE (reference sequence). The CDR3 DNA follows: TGTGCCAGCACCGAACGCCAGGCCTTGAACACTGAAGCTTTCTTT. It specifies CASTERQALNTEAFF.

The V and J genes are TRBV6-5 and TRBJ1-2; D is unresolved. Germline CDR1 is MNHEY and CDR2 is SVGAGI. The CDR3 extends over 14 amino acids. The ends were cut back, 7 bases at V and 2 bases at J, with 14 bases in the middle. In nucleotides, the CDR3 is TGTGCCAGCAAACTCACTCGGGAAAACTATGGCTACACCTTC. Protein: CASKLTRENYGYTF.

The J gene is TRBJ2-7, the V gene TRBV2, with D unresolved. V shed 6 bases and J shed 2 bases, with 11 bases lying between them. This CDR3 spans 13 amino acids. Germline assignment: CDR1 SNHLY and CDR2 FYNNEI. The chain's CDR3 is CASSSDHTYEQYF. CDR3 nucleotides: TGTGCCAGCAGCTCGGACCACACCTACGAGCAGTACTTC.